Sequencing of this T cell receptor beta chain was carried out in a study of early stage breast cancer tumors. General study findings and limits: Tumor and normal breast were distinguished via blood comparison in about 90% of the 16 patients. Most shared enriched TCRB sequences were commonly generated ones.

This clone was observed a single time. Its cognate antigen is unknown. Blood replicates held 0.5 ug DNA, tumor or normal breast around 1.5 ug, two each. The table came from immunoSEQ multiplex PCR; TCRdb's copy has only in-frame clones and leaves some out. The table includes 2,500 to 3,000 clones, 60% to 75% detected once. The CDR3 totals 16 residues. Germline V lookup: CDR1 ENHRY, CDR2 SYGVKD. The V and J ends lost 2 bases and 4 bases, in that order; junction bases with no gene match: 4. Sequencing was performed on normal breast tissue next to the tumor. This chain connects TRBV10-3 to TRBJ2-1, with TRBD2 matching 11 bases. The clonotype comes from a person between 45 and 65 years old with breast cancer. The CDR3 is CAISEKTSGAYNEQFF. CDR3 bases: TGTGCCATCAGTGAGAAGACTAGCGGGGCATACAATGAGCAGTTCTTC.